The T cell receptor (beta chain) described here comes from a study of T cell repertoires in cytomegalovirus infection. The study, taken as a whole, reports: There were carriers of CMV plus the relevant HLA, and cumulative public TCR beta family frequency identified them. The ex vivo response showed dominance by HLA-C-restricted CMV-specific TCR beta clonotypes.

This clonotype occurred a few times. Its antigen is unidentified. V was cut by 5 bases and J by 5 bases, with 16 bases left in between. CDR3 length equals 15 residues. CDR1 is SGHTA, CDR2 FQGNSA, per germline. TCRdb re-called the reads with MiXCR, one entry per CDR3 protein. Counted here are some 350,000 distinct CDR3 sequences, about 32% occurring once; the ten biggest clones make up about 13%. The sequences come from cultured PBMCs, collected from culture after CMV antigen stimulation. The sequence was collected from a human donor in good health (CMV status not recorded). Some clones in this sample may be carry-over from other donors' samples. The chain couples TRBV7-2 to TRBJ2-1; D is possibly TRBD1 or TRBD2 (5 bases each). CDR3 sequence: CASSRGVRANNEQFF. In DNA, the CDR3 is TGTGCCAGCAGCCGAGGGGTGCGGGCGAACAATGAGCAGTTCTTC.